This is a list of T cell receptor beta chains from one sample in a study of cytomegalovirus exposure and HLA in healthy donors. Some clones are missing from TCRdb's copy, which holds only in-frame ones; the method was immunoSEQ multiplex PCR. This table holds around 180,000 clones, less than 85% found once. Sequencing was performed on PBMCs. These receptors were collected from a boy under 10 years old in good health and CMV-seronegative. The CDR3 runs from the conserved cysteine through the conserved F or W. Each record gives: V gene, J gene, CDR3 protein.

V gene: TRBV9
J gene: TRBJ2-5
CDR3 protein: CASSVLSGEETQYF

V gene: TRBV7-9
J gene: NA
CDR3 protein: CASSPQGTGGAEQYF

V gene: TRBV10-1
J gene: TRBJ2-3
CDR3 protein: CASSARGGIDTQYF

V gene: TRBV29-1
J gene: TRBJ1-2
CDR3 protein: CSVGQGDTMAYTF

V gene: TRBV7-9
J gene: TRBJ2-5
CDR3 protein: CASSLLTSGTQTQYF

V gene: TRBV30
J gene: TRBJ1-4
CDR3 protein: CAWSGQGEAVNEKLFF

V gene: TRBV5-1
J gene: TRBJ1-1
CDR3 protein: CASSSEMNTEAFF

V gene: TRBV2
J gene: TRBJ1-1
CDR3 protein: CASRGTAQNTEAFF

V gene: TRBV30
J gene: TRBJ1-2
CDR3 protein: CAWFGQENGYTF

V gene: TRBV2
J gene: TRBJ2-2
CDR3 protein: CASSVGHKTGELFF

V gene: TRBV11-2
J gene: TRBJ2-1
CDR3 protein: CASSLAGGPLLGYNEQFF

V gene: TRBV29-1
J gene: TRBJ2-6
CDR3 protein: CSVVMGASGANVLTF

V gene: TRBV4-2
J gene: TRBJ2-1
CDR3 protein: CASSQNRGSYNEQFF

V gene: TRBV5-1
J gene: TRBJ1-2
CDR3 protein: CASSQGTSRDGYTF

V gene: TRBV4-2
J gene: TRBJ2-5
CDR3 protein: CASSRDTRTSGNETQYF

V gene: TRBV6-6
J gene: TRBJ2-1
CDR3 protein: CASKRAGGDNEQFF

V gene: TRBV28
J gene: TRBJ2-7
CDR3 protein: CASSLGDWTYEQYF

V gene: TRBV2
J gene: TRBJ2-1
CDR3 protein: CASSEPGLPYNEQFF

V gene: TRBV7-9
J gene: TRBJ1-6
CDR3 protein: CASSGGGQNSPLHF

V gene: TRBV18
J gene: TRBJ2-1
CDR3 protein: CASSGGFGGDGICSQFF

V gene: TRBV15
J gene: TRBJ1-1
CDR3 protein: CATSSGRREGVNTEAFF

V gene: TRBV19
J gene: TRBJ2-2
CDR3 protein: CASSTSRTGELFF

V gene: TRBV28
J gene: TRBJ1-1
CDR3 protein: CASSSLWLNTEAFF

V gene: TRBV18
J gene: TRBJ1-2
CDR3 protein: CASSQDQGLKPNYGYTF

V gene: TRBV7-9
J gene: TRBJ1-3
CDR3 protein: CASSLTGTGNTIYF

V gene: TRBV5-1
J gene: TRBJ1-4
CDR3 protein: CASSLYGTNEKLFF

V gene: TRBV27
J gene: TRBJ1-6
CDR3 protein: CASSLGGQLNSPLHF

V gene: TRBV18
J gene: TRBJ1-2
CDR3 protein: CASSLQDDYGYTF

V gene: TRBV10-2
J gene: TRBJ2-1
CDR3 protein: CASSLGAEQFF

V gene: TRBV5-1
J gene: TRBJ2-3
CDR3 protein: CASYLAASTDTQYF

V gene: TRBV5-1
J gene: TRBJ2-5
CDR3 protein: CASSFPLAGGPQETQYF

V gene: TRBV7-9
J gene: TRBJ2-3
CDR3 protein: CASSLEAGPQYF

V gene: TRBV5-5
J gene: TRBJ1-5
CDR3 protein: CASSLGTAFNQPQHF

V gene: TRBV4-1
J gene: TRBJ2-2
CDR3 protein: CASSPAGVEATGELFF

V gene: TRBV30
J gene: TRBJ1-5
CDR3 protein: CAWSRGQGGNQPQHF

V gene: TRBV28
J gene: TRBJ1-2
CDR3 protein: CASNLRTGGFYGYTF

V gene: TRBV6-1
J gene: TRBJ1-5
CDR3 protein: CASTPGDTSNQPQHF